This T cell receptor (beta chain) stems from a study of identical twins. This clonotype was observed a few times. The germline V and J ends were trimmed by 2 bases and 2 bases, with 13 bases remaining between them. Germline CDR1 MNHEY, CDR2 SMNVEV (reference sequence). The CDR3 is made up of 15 amino acids. TCRdb reprocessed the 5' RACE reads with MiXCR, giving one entry per CDR3 protein. The repertoire holds about 190,000 distinct CDR3 sequences, with roughly 15% as singletons. The same data also contributed to another study, on T cells expressing NK-cell markers. As reported in that work: For several experiments, T cell sorting was restricted to the alpha-beta TCR population by means of an anti-gamma-delta TCR antibody. These clonotypes also led the CD3+CD56-NKG2C+ fraction in a handful of donors.

Sequences were obtained from CD8+ T cells sorted from blood. This rearrangement joins TRBV27 to TRBJ2-7; possible D gene TRBD1, 6 bases. This TCR was sampled from a woman between 18 and 29 years old in good health. The CDR3, as DNA: TGTGCCAGCAGTTTAAGGGGGACAAGGGCCTACGAGCAGTACTTC. Translated, it gives CASSLRGTRAYEQYF.